This T cell receptor (beta chain) was identified during a study of identical twins' blood T cells. Each TCR cDNA library carried sample-specific barcodes on both ends. TCRdb used MiXCR to reprocess the 5' RACE reads, holding one entry per CDR3 protein. The data contain 350,000 to 400,000 distinct CDR3 sequences, 28% of them seen just once; the ten biggest clones take up roughly 5.5%. Study-level points and caveats: Top TCRbeta clonotypes were shared more with twin than unrelated donors. Environmental influences on twin similarity could not be excluded.

CDR3 length: 16 amino acids. On this clonotype: Its matching antigen is unknown.

The TCR sequence derives from a woman aged 18-55 years in good health. The chain links TRBV21-1 to TRBJ2-7; the DNA was not compared with TRBD1, the D call given in the table. TRBV21-1 is assigned pseudogene status. The sample taken for sequencing was PBMCs. In nucleotides, the CDR3 is TGTGCCAGCAGCAAAGAAGGAACGGGAAGCTCCTACGAGCAGTACTTC. It codes for CASSKEGTGSSYEQYF.